The 3 T cell receptor beta chains presented below share a single source sample, sequenced in a study of Tregs in tolerant kidney transplant recipients. Data came from immunoSEQ multiplex PCR; TCRdb stores just in-frame clones and leaves some out. The table includes some 240,000 clones, about 80% detected once. The specimen sequenced was CD4+ T cells from blood. The receptors here all came from a human donor in good health.

The sample holds one count of this clone. The J gene is TRBJ2-7, the V gene TRBV18; 7 bases align to TRBD2. Germline V CDR1 and CDR2: KGHSH, LQKENI. Unmatched junction bases numbered 5, after V lost 3 bases and J lost 0 bases. The CDR3 covers 15 residues. The CDR3: CASSPGGSSSYEQYF. The CDR3 DNA follows: TGTGCCAGCTCACCGGGAGGGTCCAGCTCCTACGAGCAGTACTTC.

The V gene is TRBV18, the J gene TRBJ2-2, with TRBD1 matching over 11 bases. The CDR3 contains 17 residues. The germline V gene has CDR1 KGHSH and CDR2 LQKENI. V lost 3 bases to trimming and J lost 5 bases; unmatched junction nucleotides: 8. The CDR3 DNA reads as TGTGCCAGCTCACCCCTCGGGACAGGGGGGTCGACCGGGGAGCTGTTTTTT. Protein sequence: CASSPLGTGGSTGELFF.

This clone was observed a single time. J is TRBJ2-7 and V is TRBV7-9; D call uncertain. The CDR3 loop spans 13 amino acids. CDR1 and CDR2 (germline): SEHNR, FQNEAQ (reference sequence). The germline V and J ends were trimmed by 6 bases and 0 bases, with 9 bases remaining between them. CDR3 in DNA: TGTGCCAGCAGTTCTCTCGGCTCCTACGAGCAGTACTTC. Translation: CASSSLGSYEQYF.